This T cell receptor (beta chain) comes out of a study of CD8+ T cells in alopecia areata. The study's findings and limits: Possibly as an HLA-related effect, TCR sharing across patients appeared less clear than in mice.

In its sample, this clone was seen a few times. What it recognizes is unknown. Extracted from the samples, RNA was reverse transcribed into cDNA to serve as the sequencing template. Method: immunoSEQ multiplex PCR; TCRdb's copy keeps in-frame clones and lacks some. The table has hundreds of thousands of clones, about 60% seen once. Separation by sorting yielded CD4+ and CD8+ T cells from PBMCs. The material was CD4+ T cells sorted from blood, obtained at week 0. The source is a human donor with alopecia areata.

CDR3 in DNA: TGTGCCAGCAGTGAAGATTGGGATGAGCAGTTCTTC. Its protein product is CASSEDWDEQFF. The chain carries TRBV6-1 and TRBJ2-1; no firm D call. Germline loops: CDR1 MNHNS, CDR2 SASEGT. This CDR3 comprises 12 residues. The ends were cut back, 1 base at V and 8 bases at J, with 6 bases in the middle.